This T cell receptor beta chain was captured in a study of blood T cells in healthy people across ages. Across the whole study: Template switching captured about one barcoded beta molecule per two T cells. Overall study findings and caveats: Across samples, TCR beta diversity tracked strongly with naive T cell percentage. Possibly confounding the expanded clonotype changes was the fact that donor CMV status was unknown.

The authors ran a second PCR of roughly 6 to 12 cycles using a sample-barcoded 5' primer and a J-beta primer mix. A template-switch adaptor with 12 random nucleotides tagged each cDNA molecule. TCRdb passed the 5' RACE reads through MiXCR, listing each CDR3 protein once. The sample records over a million distinct CDR3 sequences, about 40% being singletons. The J segment lost 5 bases and the V segment lost 1 base, leaving 6 bases of the junction unmatched. The V gene's germline CDR1 is GTSNPN and CDR2 SVGIG (reference sequence). The length of the CDR3 is 14 residues. This clonotype was recorded once. Its cognate antigen is unknown.

This TCR was sampled from a woman between 18 and 30 years old in good health. The sequencing sample was made of blood. V is TRBV30 and J is TRBJ2-3; TRBD2 aligns across 7 bases. The CDR3 loop is CAWSAGGWGDTQYF. The CDR3 DNA is TGTGCCTGGAGTGCGGGGGGATGGGGAGATACGCAGTATTTT. The complete variable domain, with remaining parts taken from reference TRBV30 and TRBJ2-3, reads SQTIHQWPATLVQPVGSPLSLECTVEGTSNPNLYWYRQAAGRGLQLLFYSVGIGQISSEVPQNLSASRPQDRQFILSSKKLLLSDSGFYLCAWSAGGWGDTQYFGPGTRLTVL.